This is a list of T cell receptor beta chains from one sample in a study of cytomegalovirus exposure and HLA in healthy donors. The protocol was immunoSEQ multiplex PCR, while the TCRdb copy is restricted to in-frame clones and leaves out a portion. The sample holds about 120,000 clones, roughly 80% seen once. The sample was PBMCs. The source of these receptors is a woman between 35 and 50 years old in good health and CMV-seronegative. Both conserved end residues are trimmed from each CDR3.

v_gene	j_gene	CDR3aa
TRBV4-1	TRBJ2-1	ASSQGAGTGGTEQF
TRBV4-2	TRBJ2-2	ASSQEPPRGLAGGPVTGELF
TRBV6-1	TRBJ2-2	ASVEGNTGELF
TRBV4-2	TRBJ2-5	ASSQPLANGSPETQY
TRBV7-9	TRBJ1-5	ASSSARDRGDQPQH
TRBV15	TRBJ2-1	ATSRLAKARYNEQF
TRBV6-5	TRBJ2-7	ASSPTNSPTEQY
TRBV7-9	NA	ASSPMTGNGEQY
TRBV9	TRBJ1-6	ASGGDSPLH
TRBV6-6	NA	ASSYRETYMSEQY